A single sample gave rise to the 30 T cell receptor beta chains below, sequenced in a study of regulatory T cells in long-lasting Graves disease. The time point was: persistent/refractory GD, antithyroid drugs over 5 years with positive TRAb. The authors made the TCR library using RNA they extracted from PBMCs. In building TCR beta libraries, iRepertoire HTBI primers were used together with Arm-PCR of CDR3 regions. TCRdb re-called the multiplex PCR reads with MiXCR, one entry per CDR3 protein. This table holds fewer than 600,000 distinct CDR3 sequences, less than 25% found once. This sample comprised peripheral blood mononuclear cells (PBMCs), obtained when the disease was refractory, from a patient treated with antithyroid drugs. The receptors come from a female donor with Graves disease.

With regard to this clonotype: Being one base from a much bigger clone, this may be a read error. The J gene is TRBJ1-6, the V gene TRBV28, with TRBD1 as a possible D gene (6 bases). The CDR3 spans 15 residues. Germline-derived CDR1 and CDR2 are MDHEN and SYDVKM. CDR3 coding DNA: TGTGCCAGCAGTCGGCTGGGGGGCGATAATTCACCCCCCCACTTT. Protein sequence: CASSRLGGDNSPPHF.

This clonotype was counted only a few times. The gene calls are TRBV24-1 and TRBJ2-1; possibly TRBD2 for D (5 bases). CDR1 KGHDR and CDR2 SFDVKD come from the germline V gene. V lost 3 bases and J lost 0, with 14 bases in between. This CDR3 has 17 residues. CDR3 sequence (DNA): TGTGCCACCAGTGATCCCCGAGTGGGAGTCTCCTACAATGAGCAGTTCTTC. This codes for CATSDPRVGVSYNEQFF.

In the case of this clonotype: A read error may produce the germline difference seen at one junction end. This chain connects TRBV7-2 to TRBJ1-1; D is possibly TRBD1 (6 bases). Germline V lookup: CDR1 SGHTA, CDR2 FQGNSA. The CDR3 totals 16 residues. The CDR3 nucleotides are TGCGCCAGCAGCAAAAGCGTGGGGGCGGTGACCACTGAAGCTTTCTTT. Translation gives CASSKSVGAVTTEAFF.

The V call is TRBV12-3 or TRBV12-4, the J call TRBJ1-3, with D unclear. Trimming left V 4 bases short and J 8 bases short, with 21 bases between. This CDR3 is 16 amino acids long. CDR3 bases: TGTGCCAGCAGTTCGGCCACTTCTCAGGTAGTGGACACCATATATTTT. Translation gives CASSSATSQVVDTIYF.

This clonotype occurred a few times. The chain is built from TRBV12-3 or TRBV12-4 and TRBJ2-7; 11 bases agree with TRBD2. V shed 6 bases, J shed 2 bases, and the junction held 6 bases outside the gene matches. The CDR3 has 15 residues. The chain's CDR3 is CASRSSGRHPYEQYF. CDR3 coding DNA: TGTGCCAGCAGGTCTAGCGGGAGGCACCCCTACGAGCAGTACTTC.

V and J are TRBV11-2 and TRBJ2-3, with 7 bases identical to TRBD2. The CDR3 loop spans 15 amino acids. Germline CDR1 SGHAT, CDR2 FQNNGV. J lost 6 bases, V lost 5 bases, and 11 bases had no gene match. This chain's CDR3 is CASSLLAPPGDTQYF. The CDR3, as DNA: TGTGCCAGCAGCCTACTAGCGCCGCCCGGGGATACGCAGTATTTT.

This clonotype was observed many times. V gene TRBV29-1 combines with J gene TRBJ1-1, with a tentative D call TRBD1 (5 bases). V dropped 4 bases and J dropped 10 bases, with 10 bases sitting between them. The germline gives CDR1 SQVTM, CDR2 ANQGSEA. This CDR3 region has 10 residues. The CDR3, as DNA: TGCAGCGTTGTTTCGAGGGGAGCTTTCTTT. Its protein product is CSVVSRGAFF.

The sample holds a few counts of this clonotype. The CDR3 DNA sequence: TGTGCCAGCAGCCCCATTAGCGGGGGGGCCCCAGAGACCCAGTACTTC. Translating it yields CASSPISGGAPETQYF. The chain links TRBV12-3 or TRBV12-4 to TRBJ2-5; 11 bases map to TRBD2. With V trimmed by 6 bases and J by 4 bases, 10 bases remained unmatched. There are 16 residues in the CDR3.

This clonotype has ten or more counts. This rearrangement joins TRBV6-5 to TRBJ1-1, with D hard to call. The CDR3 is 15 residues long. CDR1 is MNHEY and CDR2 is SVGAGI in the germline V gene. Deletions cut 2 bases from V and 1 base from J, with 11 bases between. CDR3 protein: CASSYKWGRNTEAFF. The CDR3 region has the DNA TGTGCCAGCAGTTACAAATGGGGAAGGAACACTGAAGCTTTCTTT.

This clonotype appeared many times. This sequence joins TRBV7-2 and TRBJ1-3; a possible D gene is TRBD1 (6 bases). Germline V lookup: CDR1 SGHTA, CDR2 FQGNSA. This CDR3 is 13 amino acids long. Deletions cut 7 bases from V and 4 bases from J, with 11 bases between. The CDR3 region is CASTRGGGNTIYF. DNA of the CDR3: TGTGCCAGCACCAGGGGCGGCGGAAACACCATATATTTT. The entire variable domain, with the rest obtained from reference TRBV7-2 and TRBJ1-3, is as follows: GAGVSQSPSNKVTEKGKDVELRCDPISGHTALYWYRQSLGQGLEFLIYFQGNSAPDKSGLPSDRFSAERTGGSVSTLTIQRTQQEDSAVYLCASTRGGGNTIYFGEGSWLTVV.

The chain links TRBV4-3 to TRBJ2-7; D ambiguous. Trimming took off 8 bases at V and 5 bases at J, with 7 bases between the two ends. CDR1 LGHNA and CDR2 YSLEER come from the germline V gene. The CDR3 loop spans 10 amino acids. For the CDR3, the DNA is TGCGCCAGCCCGGAGCACGAGCAGTACTTC. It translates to CASPEHEQYF.

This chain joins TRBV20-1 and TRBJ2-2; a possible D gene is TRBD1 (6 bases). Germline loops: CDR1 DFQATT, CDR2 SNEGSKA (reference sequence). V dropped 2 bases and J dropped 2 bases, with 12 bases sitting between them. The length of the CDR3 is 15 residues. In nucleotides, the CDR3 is TGCAGTGCTAGACAACAGGGTAAAAACACCGGGGAGCTGTTTTTT. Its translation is CSARQQGKNTGELFF.

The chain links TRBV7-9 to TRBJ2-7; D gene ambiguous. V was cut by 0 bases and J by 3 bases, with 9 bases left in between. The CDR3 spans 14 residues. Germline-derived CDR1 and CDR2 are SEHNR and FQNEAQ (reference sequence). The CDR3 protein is CASSLAELNYEQYF. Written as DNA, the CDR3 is TGTGCCAGCAGCTTAGCCGAACTTAACTACGAGCAGTACTTC.

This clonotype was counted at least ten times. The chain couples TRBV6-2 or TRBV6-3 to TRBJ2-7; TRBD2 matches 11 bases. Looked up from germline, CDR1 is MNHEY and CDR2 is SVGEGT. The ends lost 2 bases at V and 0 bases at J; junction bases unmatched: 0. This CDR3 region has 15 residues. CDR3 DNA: TGTGCCAGCAGTTACGGGACTAGCGGCTCCTACGAGCAGTACTTC. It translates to CASSYGTSGSYEQYF.

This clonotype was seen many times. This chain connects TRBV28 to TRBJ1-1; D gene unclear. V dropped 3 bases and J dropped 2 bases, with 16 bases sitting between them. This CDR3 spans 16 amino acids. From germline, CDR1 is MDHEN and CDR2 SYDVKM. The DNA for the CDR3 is TGTGCCAGCAGTTTGCCCATCACGGGTCGCAACACTGAAGCTTTCTTT. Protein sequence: CASSLPITGRNTEAFF. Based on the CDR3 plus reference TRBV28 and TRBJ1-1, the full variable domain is DVKVTQSSRYLVKRTGEKVFLECVQDMDHENMFWYRQDPGLGLRLIYFSYDVKMKEKGDIPEGYSVSREKKERFSLILESASTNQTSMYLCASSLPITGRNTEAFFGQGTRLTVV.

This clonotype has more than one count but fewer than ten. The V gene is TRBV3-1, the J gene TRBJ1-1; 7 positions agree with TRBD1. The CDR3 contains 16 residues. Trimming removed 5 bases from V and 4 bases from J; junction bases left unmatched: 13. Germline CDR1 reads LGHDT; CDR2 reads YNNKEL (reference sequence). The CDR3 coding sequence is TGTGCCAGCAGCATTCACGCTAACAGGGGCGGCACTGAAGCTTTCTTT. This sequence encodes CASSIHANRGGTEAFF.

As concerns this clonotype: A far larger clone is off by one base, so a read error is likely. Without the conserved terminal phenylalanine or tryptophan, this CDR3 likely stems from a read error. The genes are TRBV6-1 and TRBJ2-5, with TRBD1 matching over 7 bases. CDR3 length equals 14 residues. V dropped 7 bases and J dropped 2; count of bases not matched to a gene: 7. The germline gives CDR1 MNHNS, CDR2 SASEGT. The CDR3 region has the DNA TGTGCCAGCAACCTGAGGGGGCCACAAGAGACCCAGTACCTC. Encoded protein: CASNLRGPQETQYL.

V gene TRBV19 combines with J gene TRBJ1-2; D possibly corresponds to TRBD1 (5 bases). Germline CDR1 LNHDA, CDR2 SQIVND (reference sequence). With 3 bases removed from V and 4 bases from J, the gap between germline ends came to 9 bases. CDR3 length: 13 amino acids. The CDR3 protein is CASSIRDFYGYTF. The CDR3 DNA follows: TGTGCCAGTAGTATTAGGGACTTCTATGGCTACACCTTC.

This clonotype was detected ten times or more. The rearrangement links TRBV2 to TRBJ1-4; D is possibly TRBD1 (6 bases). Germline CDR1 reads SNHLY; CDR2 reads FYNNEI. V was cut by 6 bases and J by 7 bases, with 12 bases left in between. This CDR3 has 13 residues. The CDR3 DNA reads TGTGCCAGCAGGGGTAGGGGGAGTGAAAAACTGTTTTTT. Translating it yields CASRGRGSEKLFF.

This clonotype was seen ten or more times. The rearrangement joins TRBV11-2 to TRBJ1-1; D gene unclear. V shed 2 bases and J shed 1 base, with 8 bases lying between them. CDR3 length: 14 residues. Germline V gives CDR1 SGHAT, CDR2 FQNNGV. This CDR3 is CASSLNSGNTEAFF. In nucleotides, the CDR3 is TGTGCCAGCAGCTTAAATTCCGGGAACACTGAAGCTTTCTTT.

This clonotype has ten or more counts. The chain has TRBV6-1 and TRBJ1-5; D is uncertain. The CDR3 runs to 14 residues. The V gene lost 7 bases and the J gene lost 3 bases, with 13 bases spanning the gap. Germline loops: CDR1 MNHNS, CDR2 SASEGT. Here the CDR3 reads CASTAEGANQPQHF. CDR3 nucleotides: TGTGCCAGCACTGCGGAGGGTGCCAATCAGCCCCAGCATTTT.

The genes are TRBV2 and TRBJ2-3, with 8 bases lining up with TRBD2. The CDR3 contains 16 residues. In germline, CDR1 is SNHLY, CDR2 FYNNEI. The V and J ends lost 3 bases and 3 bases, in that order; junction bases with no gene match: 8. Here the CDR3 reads CASSEVKLADTDTQYF. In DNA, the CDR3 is TGTGCCAGCAGTGAGGTGAAACTAGCGGATACAGATACGCAGTATTTT. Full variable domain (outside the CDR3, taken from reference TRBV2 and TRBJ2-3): EPEVTQTPSHQVTQMGQEVILRCVPISNHLYFYWYRQILGQKVEFLVSFYNNEISEKSEIFDDQFSVERPDGSNFTLKIRSTKLEDSAMYFCASSEVKLADTDTQYFGPGTRLTVL.

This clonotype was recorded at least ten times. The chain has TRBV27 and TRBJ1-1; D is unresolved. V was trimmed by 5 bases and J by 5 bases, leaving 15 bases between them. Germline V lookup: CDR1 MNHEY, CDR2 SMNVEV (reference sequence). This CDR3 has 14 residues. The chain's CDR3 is CASSPPGGRTEAFF. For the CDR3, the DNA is TGTGCCAGCAGTCCCCCGGGAGGGAGAACTGAAGCTTTCTTT.

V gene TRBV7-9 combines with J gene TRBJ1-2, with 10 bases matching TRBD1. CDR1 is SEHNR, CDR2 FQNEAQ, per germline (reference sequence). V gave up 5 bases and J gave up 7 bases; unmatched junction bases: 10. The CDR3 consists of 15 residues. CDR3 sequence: CASSLSGTGAGGYTF. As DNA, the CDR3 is TGTGCCAGCAGCCTCTCCGGGACAGGGGCTGGTGGCTACACCTTC.

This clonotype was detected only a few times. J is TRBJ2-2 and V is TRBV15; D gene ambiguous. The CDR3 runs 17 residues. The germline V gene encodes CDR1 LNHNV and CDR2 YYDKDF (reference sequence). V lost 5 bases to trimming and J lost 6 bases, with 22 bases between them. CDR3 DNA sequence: TGTGCCACCAGCGATTCTGGCAGGCCGTTCCGATCCGGGGAGCTGTTTTTT. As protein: CATSDSGRPFRSGELFF. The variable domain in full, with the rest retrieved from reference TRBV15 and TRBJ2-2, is DAMVIQNPRYQVTQFGKPVTLSCSQTLNHNVMYWYQQKSSQAPKLLFHYYDKDFNNEADTPDNFQSRRPNTSFCFLDIRSPGLGDTAMYLCATSDSGRPFRSGELFFGEGSRLTVL.

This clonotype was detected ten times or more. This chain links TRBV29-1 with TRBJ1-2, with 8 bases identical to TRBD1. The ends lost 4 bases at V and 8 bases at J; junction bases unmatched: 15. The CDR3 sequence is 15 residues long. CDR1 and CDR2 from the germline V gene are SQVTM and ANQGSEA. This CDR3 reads CSVGAGGRFSQGYTF. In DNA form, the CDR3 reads TGCAGCGTTGGGGCAGGGGGCAGATTTTCGCAGGGCTACACCTTC. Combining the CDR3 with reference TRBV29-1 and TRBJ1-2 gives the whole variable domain SAVISQKPSRDICQRGTSLTIQCQVDSQVTMMFWYRQQPGQSLTLIATANQGSEATYESGFVIDKFPISRPNLTFSTLTVSNMSPEDSSIYLCSVGAGGRFSQGYTFGSGTRLTVV.

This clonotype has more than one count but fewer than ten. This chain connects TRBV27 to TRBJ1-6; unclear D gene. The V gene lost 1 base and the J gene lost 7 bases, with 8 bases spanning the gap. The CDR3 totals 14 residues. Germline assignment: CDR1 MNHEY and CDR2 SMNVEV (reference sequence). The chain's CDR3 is CASSLWVFNSPLHF. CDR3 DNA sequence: TGTGCCAGCAGTTTATGGGTTTTCAATTCACCCCTCCACTTT.

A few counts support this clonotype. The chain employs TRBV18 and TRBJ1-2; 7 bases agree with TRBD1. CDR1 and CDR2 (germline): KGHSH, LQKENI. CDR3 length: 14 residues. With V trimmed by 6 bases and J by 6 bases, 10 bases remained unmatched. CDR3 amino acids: CASSESQGLDGYTF. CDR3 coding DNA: TGTGCCAGCTCGGAATCACAGGGGTTGGATGGCTACACCTTC.

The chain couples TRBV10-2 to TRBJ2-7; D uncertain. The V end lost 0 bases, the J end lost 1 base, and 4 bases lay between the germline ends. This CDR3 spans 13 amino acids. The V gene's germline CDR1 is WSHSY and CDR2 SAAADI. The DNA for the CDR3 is TGCGCCAGCAGTGAGTCCTGGTCCTACGAGCAGTACTTC. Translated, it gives CASSESWSYEQYF.

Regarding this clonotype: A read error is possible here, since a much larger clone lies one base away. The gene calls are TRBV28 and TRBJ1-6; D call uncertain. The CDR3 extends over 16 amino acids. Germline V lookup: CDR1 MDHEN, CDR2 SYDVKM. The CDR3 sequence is CANSQLGGWIDSPLHF. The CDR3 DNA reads TGTGCCAACAGTCAATTGGGAGGGTGGATTGATTCACCCCTCCACTTT.